Each of the 30 T cell receptor beta chains below was sequenced from the same sample in a study of blood T cells in healthy people across ages. Together with a sample-barcoded 5' primer, a J-beta primer mix was included in a second PCR lasting roughly 6 to 12 cycles. TCRdb fed the 5' RACE reads into MiXCR, producing one record per CDR3 protein. The repertoire has about 640,000 distinct CDR3 sequences, 45% to 65% of them found once; the top ten carry approximately 37%. The sequenced material came from blood. The receptors were gathered from a man between 60 and 75 years old in good health.

This clonotype was found once. The V gene is TRBV20-1, the J gene TRBJ2-4; 7 bases align to TRBD2. The J call may be faulty, since TRBJ2-5 better matches the DNA end. The CDR3 is 15 residues long. The V gene's germline CDR1 is DFQATT and CDR2 SNEGSKA (reference sequence). CDR3 loop: CSARGGGGTQETQYF. The CDR3 nucleotides read TGCAGTGCTAGAGGGGGCGGGGGTACCCAAGAGACCCAGTACTTC.

V gene TRBV4-2 combines with J gene TRBJ1-4; TRBD1 matches 9 bases. The CDR3 is 15 residues long. Germline CDR1 LGHNA, CDR2 YNFKEQ. The V segment lost 0 bases and the J segment 7 bases; nucleotides outside the gene matches: 3. In DNA form, the CDR3 reads TGTGCCAGCAGCCAAGACCGGGGACAGGGTGAAAAACTGTTTTTT. It yields the protein CASSQDRGQGEKLFF.

V is TRBV5-1 and J is TRBJ2-7, with 7 bases fitting TRBD1. This CDR3 comprises 15 residues. With V trimmed by 5 bases and J by 2 bases, 10 bases remained unmatched. Germline CDR1 and CDR2: SGHRS and YFSETQ. The CDR3 here is CASRLTSGGTYEQYF. In nucleotides, the CDR3 is TGCGCCAGCAGGCTCACCTCAGGGGGAACCTACGAGCAGTACTTC.

The chain recombines TRBV6-5 with TRBJ1-1; weak D call: TRBD1 (5 bases). Per germline, CDR1 MNHEY and CDR2 SVGAGI. CDR3 length equals 14 residues. The V gene lost 0 bases and the J gene lost 5 bases, with 10 bases spanning the gap. In DNA form, the CDR3 reads TGTGCCAGCAGTTACTCGGCAGGGTGGACTGAAGCTTTCTTT. It specifies CASSYSAGWTEAFF.

The V call is TRBV27, the J call TRBJ2-7; D may be TRBD2 (6 bases). V lost 6 bases and J 3 bases, leaving 21 bases between the germline ends. Germline values: CDR1 MNHEY, CDR2 SMNVEV (reference sequence). This CDR3 contains 16 residues. The CDR3 bases are TGTGCCAGCAGGCCCGGGGCCCCGACTAGTTTCTACGAGCAGTACTTC. Its translation: CASRPGAPTSFYEQYF.

This clonotype was seen a handful of times. V gene TRBV5-1 combines with J gene TRBJ1-5; TRBD1 might be the D (6 bases). Germline lookup yields CDR1 SGHRS and CDR2 YFSETQ. There are 14 residues in the CDR3. Trimming removed 0 bases at V and 4 bases at J, with 8 bases between. CDR3 loop: CASSLDGTNQPQHF. CDR3 nucleotide sequence: TGCGCCAGCAGCTTGGACGGGACAAATCAGCCCCAGCATTTT.

This clonotype was seen a handful of times. The chain recombines TRBV10-2 with TRBJ2-5; no definite D call. V gave up 0 bases and J gave up 7 bases, with 6 bases separating them. The CDR3 has 12 residues. CDR1 is WSHSY, CDR2 SAAADI, per germline. This CDR3 reads CASSESTGTQYF. The CDR3 DNA reads TGCGCCAGCAGTGAGTCTACTGGGACCCAGTACTTC.

The chain joins TRBV6-5 to TRBJ2-7, with TRBD1 identical over 11 bases. With 6 bases clipped from V and 3 bases from J, the junction kept 10 bases outside the gene matches. CDR1 and CDR2 (germline): MNHEY, SVGAGI. The CDR3 runs to 16 residues. The CDR3: CASRKRAGTGGYEQYF. The CDR3 DNA sequence: TGTGCCAGCAGAAAAAGGGCCGGGACAGGGGGCTACGAGCAGTACTTC.

The chain is built from TRBV10-1 and TRBJ2-5; D is ambiguous. The DNA end is a closer match to TRBJ2-7, so the J assignment may be wrong. Germline V gives CDR1 WNHNN, CDR2 SYGVQD (reference sequence). This CDR3 is built from 11 residues. CDR3 sequence reads: CARRKEYEQYF. The DNA of the CDR3 is TGCGCCAGGCGAAAGGAATACGAGCAGTACTTC.

This clonotype was seen a single time. The V call is TRBV6-5, the J call TRBJ2-7, with TRBD1 identical over 9 bases. From germline, CDR1 is MNHEY and CDR2 SVGAGI. This CDR3 comprises 16 residues. V lost 4 bases and J lost 1; bases outside the gene matches: 8. This chain's CDR3 is CASSSAWGTGSYEQYF. CDR3 in DNA: TGTGCCAGCAGTTCGGCCTGGGGGACAGGGTCCTACGAGCAGTACTTC.

This clonotype was observed once. V is TRBV7-2 and J is TRBJ1-1; D is ambiguous. Deletions cut 4 bases from V and 1 base from J, with 7 bases between. The CDR3 runs 13 residues. Per germline, CDR1 SGHTA and CDR2 FQGNSA. CDR3 nucleotide sequence: TGTGCCAGCAGCTACACAGAGAACACTGAAGCTTTCTTT. This translates into CASSYTENTEAFF.

V gene TRBV2 combines with J gene TRBJ2-7; 11 positions agree with TRBD2. The CDR3 sequence is 16 residues long. From germline, CDR1 is SNHLY and CDR2 FYNNEI. With 0 bases clipped from V and 5 bases from J, the junction kept 6 bases outside the gene matches. CDR3 region: CASSEASSGGLNEQYF. CDR3 sequence (DNA): TGTGCCAGCAGTGAAGCGTCTAGCGGGGGGCTCAACGAGCAGTACTTC.

As DNA, the CDR3 is TGCGCCAGCAGCCCCAGGACCCAGTACTTC. Amino acid sequence: CASSPRTQYF. The chain recombines TRBV5-1 with TRBJ2-7; D uncertain. The end of the DNA aligns better with TRBJ2-5, so the J call may be wrong. The V gene's germline CDR1 is SGHRS and CDR2 YFSETQ. The CDR3 is made up of 10 amino acids.

The sample holds a few counts of this clonotype. The chain employs TRBV28 and TRBJ2-7; TRBD2 matches 12 bases. V lost 5 bases and J lost 1; bases outside the gene matches: 3. CDR1 and CDR2 from the germline V gene are MDHEN and SYDVKM. CDR3 length: 15 amino acids. The CDR3 region has the DNA TGTGCCAGCAGTGAGACTAGCGGGGGTTCCTACGAGCAGTACTTC. Its translation: CASSETSGGSYEQYF.

The gene calls are TRBV5-1 and TRBJ1-4; no clear D. Germline loops: CDR1 SGHRS, CDR2 YFSETQ. The V end was cut by 2 bases, the J end by 8 bases, with 13 bases between. CDR3 length: 14 residues. CDR3 in amino acids: CASSFGLAGEKLFF. CDR3 bases: TGCGCCAGCAGCTTTGGCCTGGCCGGGGAAAAACTGTTTTTT.

The V and J genes are TRBV6-5 and TRBJ2-5, with 7 bases fitting TRBD2. V dropped 5 bases and J dropped 2; count of bases not matched to a gene: 11. In germline, CDR1 is MNHEY, CDR2 SVGAGI. There are 16 residues in the CDR3. CDR3 in DNA: TGTGCCAGCAGTCAAACCCCGACGGGAGGACAAGAGACCCAGTACTTC. Its translation is CASSQTPTGGQETQYF.

This clonotype was counted a few times. The chain joins TRBV29-1 to TRBJ2-5, with TRBD2 as a possible D gene (7 bases). With 5 bases removed from V and 11 bases from J, the gap between germline ends came to 24 bases. CDR1 and CDR2 (germline): SQVTM, ANQGSEA. This CDR3 has 14 residues. CDR3 sequence: CSVSGASGNNEQYF. The CDR3 coding sequence is TGCAGCGTTTCAGGGGCTAGCGGAAACAATGAGCAGTACTTC.

The chain uses TRBV4-1 and TRBJ2-7, with 7 bases that match TRBD2. Germline lookup yields CDR1 MGHRA and CDR2 YSYEKL. This CDR3 spans 15 amino acids. J lost 3 bases, V lost 4 bases, and 9 bases had no gene match. The CDR3 sequence is CASSPSWGGSYEQYF. For the CDR3, the DNA is TGCGCCAGCAGCCCATCCTGGGGCGGGAGCTACGAGCAGTACTTC.

The rearrangement uses TRBV7-8 and TRBJ1-4; D is possibly TRBD1 (6 bases). From germline, CDR1 is SGHVS and CDR2 FQNEAQ. This CDR3 comprises 15 residues. Trimming took off 5 bases at V and 6 bases at J, with 16 bases between the two ends. DNA for the CDR3: TGTGCCAGCAGCATACAACAGGGACCGGATGAAAAACTGTTTTTT. Translation: CASSIQQGPDEKLFF. Full variable domain (missing parts from reference TRBV7-8 and TRBJ1-4): GAGVSQSPRYKVAKRGQDVALRCDPISGHVSLFWYQQALGQGPEFLTYFQNEAQLDKSGLPSDRFFAERPEGSVSTLKIQRTQQEDSAVYLCASSIQQGPDEKLFFGSGTQLSVL.

The J gene is TRBJ2-1, the V gene TRBV5-1; the D gene is possibly TRBD1 (5 bases). Trimming removed 1 base at V and 2 bases at J, with 10 bases between. Germline lookup yields CDR1 SGHRS and CDR2 YFSETQ. The CDR3 has 15 residues. The CDR3 DNA reads TGCGCCAGCAGCTTGACAGGTTCGGCCTACAATGAGCAGTTCTTC. Amino acids: CASSLTGSAYNEQFF. The variable domain in full, completed from reference TRBV5-1 and TRBJ2-1, reads KAGVTQTPRYLIKTRGQQVTLSCSPISGHRSVSWYQQTPGQGLQFLFEYFSETQRNKGNFPGRFSGRQFSNSRSEMNVSTLELGDSALYLCASSLTGSAYNEQFFGPGTRLTVL.

The chain couples TRBV6-5 to TRBJ2-4, with a weak D call TRBD1 (6 bases). The germline V and J ends were trimmed by 0 bases and 13 bases, with 19 bases remaining between them. CDR1 and CDR2 (germline): MNHEY, SVGAGI. The CDR3 consists of 15 residues. The CDR3 DNA is TGTGCCAGCAGTTACTCGTCAGGGGCGCCGTTTGAGCAGTACTTC. Its protein product is CASSYSSGAPFEQYF.

This clonotype was seen only once. The chain has TRBV3-1 and TRBJ2-5, with D unresolved. Deletions cut 0 bases from V and 11 bases from J, with 13 bases between. The CDR3 is made up of 13 amino acids. The germline V gene has CDR1 LGHDT and CDR2 YNNKEL (reference sequence). CDR3 coding DNA: TGTGCCAGCAGCCAAGATTTGAACAATGAGCAGTACTTC. Its translation: CASSQDLNNEQYF.

This clonotype was detected only a few times. The chain combines TRBV7-9 with TRBJ2-6; D is possibly TRBD1 (6 bases). Germline V gene lookup returns CDR1 SEHNR and CDR2 FQNEAQ (reference sequence). This CDR3 region has 16 residues. Deletions cut 6 bases from V and 2 bases from J, with 14 bases between. The DNA of the CDR3 is TGTGCCAGCAGGACCGGACAGCTCGCTGGGGCCAACGTCCTGACTTTC. Its translation is CASRTGQLAGANVLTF.

CDR3 loop: CSAAGDSGEKLFF. The CDR3 nucleotides read TGCAGTGCTGCAGGGGACTCGGGTGAAAAACTGTTTTTT. The rearrangement uses TRBV20-1 and TRBJ1-4; a possible D gene is TRBD1 (6 bases). CDR1 and CDR2 (germline): DFQATT, SNEGSKA (reference sequence). The CDR3 runs 13 residues. V was pared by 5 bases and J by 7 bases, with 14 bases between.

In its sample, this clonotype was seen a few times. This sequence joins TRBV7-9 and TRBJ2-1; D may be TRBD1 (6 bases). Between the trimmed V and J ends, which lost 2 bases and 0 bases, there was a span of 11 bases. From germline, CDR1 is SEHNR and CDR2 FQNEAQ (reference sequence). This CDR3 region has 16 residues. The CDR3 here is CASSLIGGSSYNEQFF. In nucleotides, the CDR3 is TGTGCCAGCAGCTTAATTGGGGGCAGCTCCTACAATGAGCAGTTCTTC.

This chain joins TRBV20-1 and TRBJ1-6, with 7 bases aligning to TRBD1. The CDR3 is 14 amino acids. Per germline, CDR1 DFQATT and CDR2 SNEGSKA (reference sequence). CDR3 in DNA: TGCACCATAAGGGGGGCAGGGGGTGGTTCACCCCTCCACTTT. This translates into CTIRGAGGGSPLHF.

J is TRBJ2-1 and V is TRBV3-1, with TRBD2 identical over 8 bases. After removal of 5 bases from V and 7 bases from J, the junction contained 13 bases not matched to a gene. CDR3 size: 16 residues. Germline V gene sequence: CDR1 LGHDT, CDR2 YNNKEL (reference sequence). The CDR3 DNA sequence: TGTGCCAGCAGCATTATACCGGGACTAGTAATAAATGAGCAGTTCTTC. This codes for CASSIIPGLVINEQFF.

This chain connects TRBV28 to TRBJ2-2; 9 bases match TRBD2. J gave up 5 bases and V 1 base, and 8 bases lay outside the gene matches. Germline assignment: CDR1 MDHEN and CDR2 SYDVKM. The CDR3 consists of 17 residues. The CDR3 DNA sequence: TGTGCCAGCAGTTTATTCCCCGGGACTAGCCGAACCGGGGAGCTGTTTTTT. Translating gives CASSLFPGTSRTGELFF.

There are a few counts of this clonotype. This chain joins TRBV21-1 and TRBJ2-5; the table calls TRBD2, which could not be checked here. TRBV21-1 has pseudogene status. The CDR3 is 15 amino acids. The CDR3 is CASSKGPVLQETQYF. The CDR3 region has the DNA TGTGCCAGCAGCAAAGGGCCAGTCCTCCAAGAGACCCAGTACTTC.

The chain uses TRBV5-1 and TRBJ1-1, with D possibly matching TRBD1 (6 bases). Per the germline V gene, CDR1 is SGHRS and CDR2 is YFSETQ. CDR3 length equals 16 residues. Trimming removed 4 bases at V and 8 bases at J, with 24 bases between. The CDR3 spells CASSPEGDPRSEEAFF. The CDR3 region has the DNA TGCGCCAGCAGCCCCGAGGGGGATCCCCGTTCTGAGGAAGCTTTCTTT.